This T cell receptor (beta chain) was identified during a study of response to subunit inactivated influenza vaccine. Study observations and caveats: Each seasonal influenza vaccination, the authors suggested, recruits few new T cells.

V gave up 10 bases and J gave up 4 bases, with 8 bases separating them. Germline V gene sequence: CDR1 SGHVS, CDR2 FQNEAQ. The CDR3 runs to 12 residues. Remarks on this clonotype: Its antigen is as yet unknown.

TCRdb redid the calling of the RT-PCR reads with MiXCR, one entry per CDR3 protein. The sample contains roughly 700,000 distinct CDR3 sequences, 14% of which appear only once. Sequencing used PBMCs from blood, obtained around two weeks before vaccination. The receptor was isolated from a man aged 45-65 years who received an inactivated influenza vaccine. V usage is TRBV7-8 and J usage is TRBJ2-6; D unresolved. For the CDR3, the DNA is TGTGCCACCGCGTACGGGGCCAACGTCCTGACTTTC. Encoded protein: CATAYGANVLTF. Filled out from reference TRBV7-8 and TRBJ2-6, the complete variable domain reads GAGVSQSPRYKVAKRGQDVALRCDPISGHVSLFWYQQALGQGPEFLTYFQNEAQLDKSGLPSDRFFAERPEGSVSTLKIQRTQQEDSAVYLCATAYGANVLTFGAGSRLTVL.